This entry lists 25 T cell receptor beta chains sequenced from one sample in a study of T cell changes during pregnancy in multiple sclerosis. Profiled with immunoSEQ multiplex PCR; TCRdb holds only in-frame clones, not every one. The sample includes 85,000 to 130,000 clones, less than 95% of them seen just once. Sequenced here: peripheral blood, sampled before pregnancy. The receptors were gathered from a female donor with multiple sclerosis, enrolled in a pregnancy study.

The chain is built from TRBV18 and TRBJ1-1, with D uncertain. CDR1 and CDR2 from the germline V gene are KGHSH and LQKENI. V lost 3 bases and J lost 2, with 10 bases in between. The CDR3 has 14 residues. The CDR3 loop reads CASSPLSQNTEAFF. The CDR3, as DNA: TGTGCCAGCTCACCTCTAAGCCAAAACACTGAAGCTTTCTTT.

This chain joins TRBV7-2 and TRBJ2-7, with TRBD2 as a possible D gene (6 bases). Trimming took off 2 bases at V and 5 bases at J, with 19 bases between the two ends. The CDR3 runs to 16 residues. Looked up from germline, CDR1 is SGHTA and CDR2 is FQGNSA. The CDR3 sequence: CASSLNPGSRYDEQYF. The DNA of the CDR3 is TGTGCCAGCAGCTTAAACCCCGGGAGTCGATACGACGAGCAGTACTTC. Full variable domain (outside the CDR3, taken from reference TRBV7-2 and TRBJ2-7): GAGVSQSPSNKVTEKGKDVELRCDPISGHTALYWYRQSLGQGLEFLIYFQGNSAPDKSGLPSDRFSAERTGGSVSTLTIQRTQQEDSAVYLCASSLNPGSRYDEQYFGPGTRLTVT.

The chain links TRBV6-1 to TRBJ2-7; the match to TRBD2 covers 8 bases. V gave up 3 bases and J gave up 3 bases; unmatched junction bases: 7. This CDR3 spans 15 amino acids. CDR1 is MNHNS, CDR2 SASEGT, per germline. This CDR3 reads CASSDLPTSVYEQYF. Here the CDR3 DNA reads TGTGCCAGCAGTGATCTGCCGACTAGCGTCTACGAGCAGTACTTC.

The V and J genes are TRBV12-5 and TRBJ2-1; possibly TRBD2 for D (6 bases). Trimming shortened V by 5 bases and J by 7 bases, and 21 bases separated the two germline ends. The CDR3 is 16 residues long. The germline V gene encodes CDR1 LGHNT and CDR2 FRNRAP. The CDR3 sequence is CASGPPMGGLGNEQFF. The CDR3 bases are TGTGCTAGTGGTCCCCCTATGGGGGGACTTGGGAATGAGCAGTTCTTC.

The chain carries TRBV5-8 and TRBJ2-7; D unresolved. Germline lookup yields CDR1 SGHTS and CDR2 YDEGEE. V was shortened by 4 bases and J by 6 bases, with 11 bases between the two germline ends. This CDR3 region has 12 residues. The CDR3 reads CASSRIRSEQYF. CDR3 nucleotides: TGTGCCAGCAGCCGTATACGGAGCGAGCAGTACTTC. The whole variable domain, filled in from reference TRBV5-8 and TRBJ2-7, reads EAGVTQSPTHLIKTRGQQATLRCSPISGHTSVYWYQQALGLGLQFLLWYDEGEERNRGNFPPRFSGRQFPNYSSELNVNALELEDSALYLCASSRIRSEQYFGPGTRLTVT.

This rearrangement joins TRBV18 to TRBJ1-5; TRBD1 matches at 8 bases. Germline V gene data show CDR1 as KGHSH and CDR2 as LQKENI. V gave up 5 bases and J gave up 5 bases; unmatched junction bases: 5. The CDR3 extends over 14 amino acids. The CDR3 loop reads CASSLQGVDQPQHF. CDR3 in DNA: TGTGCCAGCTCATTACAGGGGGTGGATCAGCCCCAGCATTTT.

V and J are TRBV6-1 and TRBJ1-1; D not resolved. Germline lookup yields CDR1 MNHNS and CDR2 SASEGT. V was clipped by 5 bases and J by 0 bases, with 4 bases between them. The length of the CDR3 is 12 residues. Here the CDR3 reads CASSYLNTEAFF. CDR3 coding DNA: TGTGCCAGCAGTTATTTGAACACTGAAGCTTTCTTT.

This clone was observed a single time. The chain recombines TRBV9 with TRBJ1-4, with 8 bases lining up with TRBD1. The CDR3 runs 14 residues. CDR1 SGDLS and CDR2 YYNGEE come from the germline V gene. Trimming cost V 0 bases and J 7 bases; bases outside gene matches: 2. The CDR3 DNA follows: TGTGCCAGCAGCGTAGCAGGGGGCTCTGAAAAACTGTTTTTT. Translated: CASSVAGGSEKLFF.

This clone has more than one count but fewer than ten. This sequence joins TRBV5-1 and TRBJ1-1, with 9 bases identical to TRBD1. This CDR3 has 13 amino acids. V was pared by 9 bases and J by 6 bases, with 9 bases of the junction left unmatched. Germline V CDR1 and CDR2: SGHRS, YFSETQ. CDR3 in amino acids: CATSTGGKAEAFF. The CDR3 DNA is TGCGCCACCTCGACAGGGGGTAAGGCTGAAGCTTTCTTT. The full variable domain, rest sourced from reference TRBV5-1 and TRBJ1-1, is KAGVTQTPRYLIKTRGQQVTLSCSPISGHRSVSWYQQTPGQGLQFLFEYFSETQRNKGNFPGRFSGRQFSNSRSEMNVSTLELGDSALYLCATSTGGKAEAFFGQGTRLTVV.

This clone appeared a single time. The rearrangement uses TRBV7-2 and TRBJ1-5; the D is unclear. Germline V gene data show CDR1 as SGHTA and CDR2 as FQGNSA. Trimming pared 4 bases from V and 0 bases from J, leaving 10 bases between. The CDR3 sequence is 15 residues long. The CDR3 DNA follows: TGTGCCAGCAGCTCACCGGGTGGTAGCAATCAGCCCCAGCATTTT. Protein sequence: CASSSPGGSNQPQHF.

About this clone itself: Other DNA sequences in the same sample also yield this CDR3. The J gene is TRBJ1-1, the V gene TRBV5-1; 8 bases are a match to TRBD1. The trim removed 0 bases at V and 3 bases at J, leaving 1 base unmatched. This CDR3 comprises 14 residues. CDR1 is SGHRS, CDR2 YFSETQ, per germline. The CDR3 nucleotides read TGCGCCAGCAGCTTGGACAGGGGGTACACTGAAGCTTTCTTT. Its translation is CASSLDRGYTEAFF.

The genes are TRBV6-1 and TRBJ2-3; 9 bases are shared with TRBD1. Per the germline V gene, CDR1 is MNHNS and CDR2 is SASEGT. This CDR3 spans 18 amino acids. V shed 2 bases and J 2 bases; nucleotides not matched to a gene: 11. In DNA, the CDR3 is TGTGCCAGCAGTGAATGGGTTGGCGGGACAGGGATCACAGATACGCAGTATTTT. Its translation: CASSEWVGGTGITDTQYF.

The chain employs TRBV7-3 and TRBJ2-1; D is unresolved. CDR1 and CDR2 (germline): SGHTA, FQGTGA. This CDR3 has 14 residues. Trimming removed 5 bases from V and 6 bases from J, with 14 bases in between. CDR3 sequence: CASSRVSLPNEQFF. As DNA, the CDR3 is TGTGCCAGCAGCCGGGTCAGTCTGCCCAATGAGCAGTTCTTC.

V usage is TRBV5-1 and J usage is TRBJ2-7; 11 bases line up with TRBD1. Germline values: CDR1 SGHRS, CDR2 YFSETQ. CDR3 length equals 13 residues. V was pared by 4 bases and J by 6 bases, with 3 bases of the junction left unmatched. DNA of the CDR3: TGCGCCAGCAGCCACGGGACAGGGGGCGAGCAGTACTTC. It is translated as CASSHGTGGEQYF.

The chain carries TRBV27 and TRBJ2-6; D gene unclear. The ends were cut back, 2 bases at V and 0 bases at J, with 5 bases in the middle. The CDR3 loop spans 15 amino acids. The germline CDR1 and CDR2 sequences are MNHEY and SMNVEV (reference sequence). CDR3 bases: TGTGCCAGCAGTTTACGAGGCTCTGGGGCCAACGTCCTGACTTTC. Residues: CASSLRGSGANVLTF.

The chain links TRBV6-5 to TRBJ2-5; the match to TRBD1 covers 10 bases. With 5 bases clipped from V and 4 bases from J, the junction kept 4 bases outside the gene matches. Germline V gene lookup returns CDR1 MNHEY and CDR2 SVGAGI. The CDR3 consists of 14 residues. CDR3 coding DNA: TGTGCCAGCAGTCGGGACAGGGGCGGAGAGACCCAGTACTTC. This translates into CASSRDRGGETQYF.

In DNA form, the CDR3 reads TGTGCCTGGAGTGTACAGTCGGTTGGCGAGCAGTTCTTC. Its translation is CAWSVQSVGEQFF. The rearrangement uses TRBV30 and TRBJ2-1; D uncertain. Trimming pared 0 bases from V and 10 bases from J, leaving 13 bases between. Germline CDR1 GTSNPN, CDR2 SVGIG (reference sequence). The CDR3 length is 13 residues. The whole variable domain, filled in from reference TRBV30 and TRBJ2-1, reads SQTIHQWPATLVQPVGSPLSLECTVEGTSNPNLYWYRQAAGRGLQLLFYSVGIGQISSEVPQNLSASRPQDRQFILSSKKLLLSDSGFYLCAWSVQSVGEQFFGPGTRLTVL.

The chain uses TRBV7-3 and TRBJ2-1, with TRBD2 matching over 10 bases. This CDR3 region has 15 residues. Germline V gene lookup returns CDR1 SGHTA and CDR2 FQGTGA. Losses at the gene ends were 2 bases for V and 4 bases for J; bases not matched to a gene: 2. CDR3 coding DNA: TGTGCCAGCAGCTTACAAGCGGGGGGGTACAATGAGCAGTTCTTC. This encodes CASSLQAGGYNEQFF.

The rearrangement links TRBV19 to TRBJ2-1; 9 bases match TRBD1. There are 15 residues in the CDR3. Germline CDR1 LNHDA, CDR2 SQIVND (reference sequence). With V trimmed by 5 bases and J by 5 bases, 7 bases remained unmatched. CDR3 in amino acids: CASSSGTGSNNEQFF. The CDR3 nucleotides are TGTGCCAGTAGTTCGGGGACAGGGTCGAACAATGAGCAGTTCTTC.

This clone was observed a few times. This rearrangement joins TRBV5-6 to TRBJ1-2, with D maybe TRBD1 (5 bases). The germline V gene encodes CDR1 SGHDT and CDR2 YYEEEE. V lost 4 bases and J 4 bases, leaving 20 bases between the germline ends. The CDR3 has 16 residues. The CDR3 region has the DNA TGTGCCAGCAGCCGTGCGGGGGGGTTAGGATTCTATGGCTACACCTTC. Its protein product is CASSRAGGLGFYGYTF.

The chain carries TRBV30 and TRBJ1-6; the D is unclear. This CDR3 is 18 amino acids long. Looked up from germline, CDR1 is GTSNPN and CDR2 is SVGIG (reference sequence). The germline V and J ends were trimmed by 2 bases and 0 bases, with 17 bases remaining between them. CDR3 region: CAWSPRGPIFSYNSPLHF. The CDR3 DNA reads TGTGCCTGGAGTCCTCGCGGTCCTATCTTCTCCTATAATTCACCCCTCCACTTT.

The rearrangement links TRBV10-3 to TRBJ1-2; TRBD1 agrees at 7 bases. The germline V gene has CDR1 ENHRY and CDR2 SYGVKD. Unmatched junction bases numbered 7, after V lost 3 bases and J lost 6 bases. The CDR3 runs 14 residues. The CDR3 region has the DNA TGTGCCATCAGTGAATCACAGGGGCAGGATGGCTACACCTTC. Protein product: CAISESQGQDGYTF.

The chain employs TRBV20-1 and TRBJ2-1; unclear D gene. The CDR3 spans 11 residues. In germline, CDR1 is DFQATT, CDR2 SNEGSKA (reference sequence). V lost 0 bases to trimming and J lost 6 bases, with 3 bases between them. The CDR3 loop is CSARDLNEQFF. The DNA for the CDR3 is TGCAGTGCTAGAGATCTCAATGAGCAGTTCTTC.

The chain combines TRBV11-2 with TRBJ2-1; the match to TRBD2 covers 10 bases. V shed 4 bases, J shed 3 bases, and the junction held 3 bases outside the gene matches. The germline gives CDR1 SGHAT, CDR2 FQNNGV. The CDR3 runs 15 residues. CDR3 loop: CASSSLAGDYNEQFF. CDR3 nucleotide sequence: TGTGCCAGCAGCTCTCTAGCGGGGGACTACAATGAGCAGTTCTTC.

The J gene is TRBJ2-5, the V gene TRBV19; weak D call: TRBD1 (5 bases). Germline CDR1 is LNHDA and CDR2 is SQIVND (reference sequence). V lost 5 bases to trimming and J lost 0 bases, with 13 bases between them. This CDR3 spans 15 amino acids. The CDR3 region is CASSLRQTYQETQYF. DNA of the CDR3: TGTGCCAGTAGTCTTCGACAGACCTACCAAGAGACCCAGTACTTC.